The clone carrying this T cell receptor (beta chain) was counted a few times. One entry per CDR3 protein, called by TCRdb with MiXCR from the RT-PCR reads. The table has more than 550,000 distinct CDR3 sequences, over 12% seen once. The CDR3 is 15 amino acids. The germline gives CDR1 SEHNR, CDR2 FQNEAQ (reference sequence). V was clipped by 5 bases and J by 10 bases; unmatched bases: 10. This TCR was sampled from a female donor in good health, serving as a healthy control. V usage is TRBV7-9 and J usage is TRBJ2-7, with TRBD2 matching 14 bases. The sequenced sample consisted of memory CD4+ T cells from blood. CDR3 residues: CASSLGLAGALPQYF. The CDR3 nucleotides are TGTGCCAGCAGCCTGGGACTAGCGGGAGCCTTGCCACAGTACTTC. Complete variable domain (other parts from reference TRBV7-9 and TRBJ2-7): DTGVSQNPRHKITKRGQNVTFRCDPISEHNRLYWYRQTLGQGPEFLTYFQNEAQLEKSRLLSDRFSAERPKGSFSTLEIQRTEQGDSAMYLCASSLGLAGALPQYFGPGTRLTVT.